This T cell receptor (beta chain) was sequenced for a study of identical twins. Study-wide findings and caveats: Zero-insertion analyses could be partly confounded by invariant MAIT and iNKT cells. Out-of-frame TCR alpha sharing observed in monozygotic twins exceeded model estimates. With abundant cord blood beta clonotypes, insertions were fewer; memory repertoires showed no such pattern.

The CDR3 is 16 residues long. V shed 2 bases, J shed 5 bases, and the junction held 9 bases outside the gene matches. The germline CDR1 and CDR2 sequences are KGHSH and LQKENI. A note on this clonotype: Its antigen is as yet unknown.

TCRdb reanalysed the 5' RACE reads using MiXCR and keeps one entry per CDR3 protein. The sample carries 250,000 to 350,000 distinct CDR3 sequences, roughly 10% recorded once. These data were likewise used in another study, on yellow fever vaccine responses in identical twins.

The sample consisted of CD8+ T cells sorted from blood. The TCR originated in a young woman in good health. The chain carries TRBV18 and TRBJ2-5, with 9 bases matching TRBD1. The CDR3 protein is CASSPGDRVSAETQYF. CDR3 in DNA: TGTGCCAGCTCACCAGGGGACAGGGTCAGCGCGGAGACCCAGTACTTC.